The 25 T cell receptor beta chains in this list originate from one sample, sequenced in a study of OX40 agonist ivuxolimab in advanced cancers. Generated by immunoSEQ multiplex PCR, the TCRdb table keeps only in-frame clones and is missing some. The data contain approximately 80,000 clones, nearly 90% of them singletons. Sequencing used CD4+ or CD8+ T cells sorted from blood, obtained in a trial of the OX40 agonist ivuxolimab. All receptors come from an adult with an advanced solid tumor such as melanoma, head and neck, liver or kidney cancer.

The CDR3 sequence: CASSVAGYNEQFF. The CDR3 DNA is TGTGCCAGCAGCGTAGCAGGTTACAATGAGCAGTTCTTC. The chain has TRBV9 and TRBJ2-1; no clear D gene. V lost 0 bases, J lost 4 bases, and 5 bases lay in between. Germline V lookup: CDR1 SGDLS, CDR2 YYNGEE. The length of the CDR3 is 13 residues.

The CDR3 DNA sequence: TGTGCCAGCAGTTTATTAGGGGACGAGCAGTACTTC. Amino acid sequence: CASSLLGDEQYF. The chain is built from TRBV28 and TRBJ2-7; D is perhaps TRBD1 (5 bases). V shed 1 base and J shed 5 bases, with 6 bases lying between them. CDR1 is MDHEN and CDR2 is SYDVKM in the germline V gene. This CDR3 spans 12 amino acids.

The rearrangement uses TRBV4-1 and TRBJ1-4, with 9 bases aligning to TRBD1. This CDR3 is 16 amino acids long. Germline V lookup: CDR1 MGHRA, CDR2 YSYEKL. J lost 5 bases, V lost 4 bases, and 8 bases had no gene match. Here the CDR3 reads CASSPGSGTGNEKLFF. DNA for the CDR3: TGCGCCAGCAGCCCCGGTAGCGGGACAGGGAATGAAAAACTGTTTTTT.

V is TRBV6-5 and J is TRBJ2-1; TRBD2 aligns across 11 bases. Germline V gene data show CDR1 as MNHEY and CDR2 as SVGAGI. V was pared by 6 bases and J by 7 bases, with 5 bases of the junction left unmatched. CDR3 length: 14 amino acids. CDR3 in DNA: TGTGCCAGCAGCCCAACTAGCGGGAGAAATGAGCAGTTCTTC. Residues: CASSPTSGRNEQFF.

The J gene is TRBJ2-4, the V gene TRBV11-2, with D unclear. The CDR3 is 17 amino acids. The V gene's germline CDR1 is SGHAT and CDR2 FQNNGV. Deletions cut 3 bases from V and 0 bases from J, with 15 bases between. The CDR3 DNA follows: TGTGCCAGCAGCTTCTGGGCCGCCGGTCTAGCCAAAAACATTCAGTACTTC. Its protein product is CASSFWAAGLAKNIQYF.

The chain joins TRBV28 to TRBJ1-1; D is undetermined. Germline CDR1 and CDR2: MDHEN and SYDVKM. Trimming took off 6 bases at V and 3 bases at J, with 8 bases between the two ends. This CDR3 region has 12 residues. CDR3 sequence (DNA): TGTGCCAGCAGGTCCGGGTACACTGAAGCTTTCTTT. Translation: CASRSGYTEAFF.

The chain links TRBV19 to TRBJ2-7; D unresolved. The CDR3 is 13 residues long. CDR1 is LNHDA and CDR2 is SQIVND in the germline V gene (reference sequence). Trimming removed 4 bases at V and 3 bases at J, with 10 bases between. The CDR3 DNA reads as TGTGCCAGTAGTAACGGAGCCTTCTACGAGCAGTACTTC. Translated: CASSNGAFYEQYF. Full variable domain (rest looked up from reference TRBV19 and TRBJ2-7): DGGITQSPKYLFRKEGQNVTLSCEQNLNHDAMYWYRQDPGQGLRLIYYSQIVNDFQKGDIAEGYSVSREKKESFPLTVTSAQKNPTAFYLCASSNGAFYEQYFGPGTRLTVT.

This clone was counted between two and nine times. The rearrangement links TRBV6-5 to TRBJ1-5; 7 bases line up with TRBD1. V shed 1 base, J shed 6 bases, and the junction held 9 bases outside the gene matches. Germline CDR1 is MNHEY and CDR2 is SVGAGI. This CDR3 is 16 amino acids long. In nucleotides, the CDR3 is TGTGCCAGCAGTTACTGGGCAGGGGGACTCCTTCAGCCCCAGCATTTT. It specifies CASSYWAGGLLQPQHF.

The rearrangement uses TRBV9 and TRBJ1-1, with 10 bases aligning to TRBD1. Germline-derived CDR1 and CDR2 are SGDLS and YYNGEE. The ends lost 3 bases at V and 1 base at J; junction bases unmatched: 12. The CDR3 has 18 residues. CDR3 coding DNA: TGTGCCAGCAGCGCGGGGACAGGGGCCACATCGAAGAACACTGAAGCTTTCTTT. It is translated as CASSAGTGATSKNTEAFF.

The V gene is TRBV4-3, the J gene TRBJ2-7; no clear D gene. The ends were cut back, 1 base at V and 0 bases at J, with 7 bases in the middle. Germline CDR1 LGHNA, CDR2 YSLEER. The CDR3 runs 14 residues. CDR3 sequence (DNA): TGCGCCAGCAGCCAAGTAGGCCGCTCCTACGAGCAGTACTTC. Translation: CASSQVGRSYEQYF.

This chain connects TRBV5-1 to TRBJ2-5, with D possibly TRBD2 on 5 matching bases. CDR3 length equals 15 residues. Germline V lookup: CDR1 SGHRS, CDR2 YFSETQ. Trimming pared 4 bases from V and 7 bases from J, leaving 20 bases between. For the CDR3, the DNA is TGCGCCAGCAGCGGAACAGTTGGAGGAGCACGGACCCAGTACTTC. It specifies CASSGTVGGARTQYF.

The chain combines TRBV6-6 with TRBJ2-2; D gene uncertain. Germline V gene lookup returns CDR1 MNHNY and CDR2 SVGAGI (reference sequence). V shed 6 bases and J shed 7 bases, with 6 bases lying between them. The CDR3 runs to 11 residues. The CDR3 nucleotides read TGTGCCAGCAGCCCCCACGGGGAGCTGTTTTTT. It specifies CASSPHGELFF.

The chain has TRBV7-9 and TRBJ1-3; no definite D call. CDR1 is SEHNR, CDR2 FQNEAQ, per germline (reference sequence). This CDR3 region has 14 residues. V was shortened by 1 base and J by 1 base, with 5 bases between the two germline ends. DNA for the CDR3: TGTGCCAGCAGCTTAGGACGGTCTGGAAACACCATATATTTT. Translating gives CASSLGRSGNTIYF. Full variable domain (remainder filled in from reference TRBV7-9 and TRBJ1-3): DTGVSQNPRHKITKRGQNVTFRCDPISEHNRLYWYRQTLGQGPEFLTYFQNEAQLEKSRLLSDRFSAERPKGSFSTLEIQRTEQGDSAMYLCASSLGRSGNTIYFGEGSWLTVV.

This chain connects TRBV6-6 to TRBJ2-1, with D unresolved. The V and J ends lost 0 bases and 0 bases respectively, with 6 bases between them. The CDR3 loop spans 15 amino acids. CDR1 and CDR2 (germline): MNHNY, SVGAGI (reference sequence). CDR3 bases: TGTGCCAGCAGTTACTCCAGCGACTCCTACAATGAGCAGTTCTTC. Its protein is CASSYSSDSYNEQFF.

Here the CDR3 reads CASSIRTSALSQETQYF. CDR3 nucleotides: TGTGCCAGTAGTATTCGGACTAGCGCATTATCTCAAGAGACCCAGTACTTC. V usage is TRBV19 and J usage is TRBJ2-5, with 9 bases that match TRBD2. The germline CDR1 and CDR2 sequences are LNHDA and SQIVND (reference sequence). With 3 bases clipped from V and 2 bases from J, the junction kept 10 bases outside the gene matches. The length of the CDR3 is 17 residues.

The J gene is TRBJ1-5, the V gene TRBV9, with 9 bases identical to TRBD1. Germline trimming cut 4 bases from V and 5 bases from J; bases unmatched to any gene: 7. Per germline, CDR1 SGDLS and CDR2 YYNGEE. The CDR3 is 15 residues long. Here the CDR3 reads CASSPGGTGHQPQHF. The CDR3 region has the DNA TGTGCCAGCAGCCCCGGGGGGACAGGGCATCAGCCCCAGCATTTT.

CDR3 protein: CATSRDLGVGEKLFF. CDR3 nucleotide sequence: TGTGCCACCAGCAGAGATTTGGGAGTTGGGGAAAAACTGTTTTTT. The rearrangement links TRBV15 to TRBJ1-4; D call uncertain. This CDR3 contains 15 residues. Trimming removed 0 bases from V and 8 bases from J, with 13 bases in between. Germline CDR1 LNHNV, CDR2 YYDKDF (reference sequence).

The rearrangement links TRBV28 to TRBJ1-6, with TRBD1 identical over 10 bases. The V and J ends lost 9 bases and 9 bases, in that order; junction bases with no gene match: 8. The germline CDR1 and CDR2 sequences are MDHEN and SYDVKM. The CDR3 length is 14 residues. The CDR3 reads CASLPGQGLSPLHF. The CDR3 DNA follows: TGTGCCAGTCTTCCGGGACAGGGGCTTTCACCCCTCCACTTT.

J is TRBJ1-1 and V is TRBV5-1, with 11 positions matching TRBD1. V lost 1 base and J lost 5; bases outside the gene matches: 4. CDR3 length: 15 residues. Germline V gives CDR1 SGHRS, CDR2 YFSETQ. CDR3 DNA sequence: TGCGCCAGCAGCTTGTTGGGACAGGGGGTGACTGAAGCTTTCTTT. Encoded protein: CASSLLGQGVTEAFF.

The J gene is TRBJ2-7, the V gene TRBV11-2; 8 nucleotides line up with TRBD1. Germline lookup yields CDR1 SGHAT and CDR2 FQNNGV. This CDR3 is built from 17 residues. The V and J ends lost 3 bases and 1 base, in that order; junction bases with no gene match: 11. The CDR3 here is CASSFTVDRVGSYEQYV. CDR3 DNA: TGTGCCAGCAGCTTCACGGTGGACAGGGTGGGGTCCTACGAGCAGTACGTC.

The V and J genes are TRBV18 and TRBJ1-2; 8 nucleotides match TRBD1. J lost 8 bases, V lost 3 bases, and 8 bases had no gene match. The CDR3 totals 14 residues. Germline V gene lookup returns CDR1 KGHSH and CDR2 LQKENI. The DNA for the CDR3 is TGTGCCAGCTCACCGCAGGGGGCGTCGGAAGGCTACACCTTC. Encoded protein: CASSPQGASEGYTF. The variable domain in full, with the rest retrieved from reference TRBV18 and TRBJ1-2, is NAGVMQNPRHLVRRRGQEARLRCSPMKGHSHVYWYRQLPEEGLKFMVYLQKENIIDESGMPKERFSAEFPKEGPSILRIQQVVRGDSAAYFCASSPQGASEGYTFGSGTRLTVV.

The CDR3 sequence: CASSLELAGDDTQYF. CDR3 nucleotide sequence: TGTGCCAGCAGCTTAGAACTAGCGGGGGATGATACGCAGTATTTT. This sequence joins TRBV13 and TRBJ2-3; 11 nucleotides align to TRBD2. Germline-derived CDR1 and CDR2 are PRHDT and FYEKMQ (reference sequence). CDR3 length equals 15 residues. The trim removed 1 base at V and 6 bases at J, leaving 3 bases unmatched. The full variable domain, with the rest looked up from reference TRBV13 and TRBJ2-3, is AAGVIQSPRHLIKEKRETATLKCYPIPRHDTVYWYQQGPGQDPQFLISFYEKMQSDKGSIPDRFSAQQFSDYHSELNMSSLELGDSALYFCASSLELAGDDTQYFGPGTRLTVL.

This chain joins TRBV7-9 and TRBJ2-1; TRBD2 matches at 7 bases. Trimming removed 5 bases from V and 2 bases from J; junction bases left unmatched: 6. From germline, CDR1 is SEHNR and CDR2 FQNEAQ (reference sequence). CDR3 length: 15 residues. As DNA, the CDR3 is TGTGCCAGCAGCCGTCTGGCGGGAGCCTACAATGAGCAGTTCTTC. Protein sequence: CASSRLAGAYNEQFF.

The chain links TRBV2 to TRBJ1-2; D remains unclear. The germline CDR1 and CDR2 sequences are SNHLY and FYNNEI. The CDR3 runs to 15 residues. V lost 5 bases to trimming and J lost 6 bases, with 19 bases between them. In DNA form, the CDR3 reads TGTGCCAGCAGTCGCGAAAACCTTGATACTCATGGCTACACCTTC. Translation: CASSRENLDTHGYTF.

The table lists this clone with a count of one. The chain links TRBV9 to TRBJ2-3; D call uncertain. The CDR3 is 13 amino acids. Between the trimmed V and J ends, which lost 3 bases and 5 bases, there was a span of 10 bases. The V gene's germline CDR1 is SGDLS and CDR2 YYNGEE. The CDR3 is CASSASMGDTQYF. For the CDR3, the DNA is TGTGCCAGCAGCGCCTCCATGGGAGATACGCAGTATTTT.